The 15 T cell receptor beta chains reported below all come from one sample, sequenced in a study of T cells in Graves' hyperthyroidism and ophthalmopathy. TCR beta CDR3 region amplification was performed from RNA transcripts. The TCR CDR3 first-round RT-PCR relied on the HTBI primer set. Each CDR3 protein is one row after TCRdb ran MiXCR on the multiplex PCR reads. The sample holds 500,000 to 650,000 distinct CDR3 sequences, approximately 14% seen once. The specimen sequenced was blood. Receptor source: a woman aged 50 to 60 with Graves' ophthalmopathy.

CDR3 coding DNA: TGTGCCATAGACCGGGACAGGGGCTATGGCTACACCTTC. Amino acids: CAIDRDRGYGYTF. The chain combines TRBV12-3 or TRBV12-4 with TRBJ1-2; 10 bases are shared with TRBD1. This CDR3 contains 13 residues. J was trimmed by 4 bases and V by 10 bases; bases with no gene match: 6.

This clonotype was seen repeatedly, ten times or more. The rearrangement uses TRBV10-3 and TRBJ2-2, with D unresolved. The V gene lost 0 bases and the J gene lost 4 bases, with 15 bases spanning the gap. CDR1 and CDR2 (germline): ENHRY, SYGVKD. The CDR3 runs 17 residues. The CDR3 region has the DNA TGTGCCATCAGTGAGTCCGTGCTAGTTCGAGTCACCGGGGAGCTGTTTTTT. It codes for CAISESVLVRVTGELFF.

Concerning this clonotype: Being one base from a much bigger clone, this may be a read error. This likely comes from a read error, as the CDR3 has no conserved phenylalanine or tryptophan at its end. The rearrangement uses TRBV29-1 and TRBJ2-3, with D perhaps TRBD2 (6 bases). Germline V gives CDR1 SQVTM, CDR2 ANQGSEA. Trimming stripped 5 bases from V and 0 bases from J, with 21 bases between. The CDR3 totals 17 residues. The CDR3, as DNA: TGCAGCGTTTACCGGTTAGCGGTGGGAGTTAGCACAGATACGCAGTATTCT. Translation: CSVYRLAVGVSTDTQYS.

In its sample, this clonotype was seen many times. The DNA of the CDR3 is TGTGCCAGCAGCCCCTTCTGGACGGCAGCTAACTATGGCTACACCTTC. The encoded protein is CASSPFWTAANYGYTF. The chain has TRBV7-8 and TRBJ1-2, with D uncertain. Trimming pared 5 bases from V and 0 bases from J, leaving 16 bases between. CDR3 length equals 16 residues. Per germline, CDR1 SGHVS and CDR2 FQNEAQ.

This clonotype was seen many times. The J gene is TRBJ2-3, the V gene TRBV6-2 or TRBV6-3, with TRBD2 as a possible D gene (6 bases). Trimming removed 2 bases from V and 6 bases from J, with 21 bases in between. Germline CDR1 is MNHEY and CDR2 is SVGEGT. The CDR3 contains 17 residues. CDR3 residues: CASSYRLGAGRLDTQYF. The CDR3 bases are TGTGCCAGCAGTTACCGGCTAGGGGCCGGGAGATTGGATACGCAGTATTTT.

This clonotype was recorded at least ten times. This sequence joins TRBV20-1 and TRBJ2-5; D gene ambiguous. CDR1 is DFQATT and CDR2 is SNEGSKA in the germline V gene (reference sequence). The CDR3 is 13 amino acids. V lost 1 base and J lost 2, with 8 bases in between. CDR3 amino acids: CSARVASQETQYF. As DNA, the CDR3 is TGCAGTGCTAGAGTAGCCTCGCAAGAGACCCAGTACTTC.

This clonotype was detected many times. The chain links TRBV7-6 to TRBJ2-1, with a tentative D call TRBD2 (6 bases). V was pared by 3 bases and J by 7 bases, with 16 bases between. CDR1 SGHVS and CDR2 FNYEAQ come from the germline V gene. The CDR3 length is 15 residues. In DNA, the CDR3 is TGTGCCAGCAGCTTTCTAGCGTCTCCGGGAAATGAGCAGTTCTTC. Protein product: CASSFLASPGNEQFF.

This clonotype occurred many times. DNA for the CDR3: TGCAGTGCTAGCTTAGCGGGAGGACTATCCTACGAGCAGTACTTC. Protein sequence: CSASLAGGLSYEQYF. The chain uses TRBV20-1 and TRBJ2-7; 10 nucleotides align to TRBD2. The ends lost 3 bases at V and 1 base at J; junction bases unmatched: 6. Germline CDR1 DFQATT, CDR2 SNEGSKA (reference sequence). This CDR3 region has 15 residues.

This clonotype occurred many times. This chain uses TRBV6-5 with TRBJ1-1; D might be TRBD1 (6 bases). Trimming cost V 2 bases and J 3 bases, with 10 bases left between them. From germline, CDR1 is MNHEY and CDR2 SVGAGI. The CDR3 runs to 14 residues. The CDR3 DNA follows: TGTGCCAGCAGTTACGAGGGGGAGGACACTGAAGCTTTCTTT. Translating it yields CASSYEGEDTEAFF.

The chain combines TRBV9 with TRBJ2-6; 10 positions agree with TRBD2. The germline CDR1 and CDR2 sequences are SGDLS and YYNGEE. The length of the CDR3 is 18 residues. V shed 1 base, J shed 5 bases, and the junction held 9 bases outside the gene matches. Here the CDR3 reads CASSVSASGGPRANVLTF. The CDR3 DNA is TGTGCCAGCAGCGTATCGGCTAGCGGGGGTCCCAGGGCCAACGTCCTGACTTTC.

This clonotype was seen repeatedly, ten times or more. This chain connects TRBV20-1 to TRBJ2-4; no reliable D call. This CDR3 comprises 14 residues. Germline CDR1 is DFQATT and CDR2 is SNEGSKA (reference sequence). Trimming stripped 5 bases from V and 0 bases from J, with 11 bases between. CDR3 in DNA: TGCAGTGCTCTCCCGGGCTTAGCCAAAAACATTCAGTACTTC. As protein: CSALPGLAKNIQYF.

The chain links TRBV5-4 to TRBJ2-1; 10 bases line up with TRBD2. V lost 4 bases to trimming and J lost 5 bases; unmatched junction nucleotides: 9. CDR1 and CDR2 from the germline V gene are SGHNT and YYREEE (reference sequence). The CDR3 runs 16 residues. The CDR3 protein is CASSPEGTSVDNEQFF. The CDR3 nucleotides read TGTGCCAGCAGCCCGGAAGGGACTAGCGTCGACAATGAGCAGTTCTTC.

This clonotype appeared many times. V usage is TRBV4-2 and J usage is TRBJ2-5, with TRBD1 identical over 7 bases. The CDR3 extends over 15 amino acids. The V segment lost 5 bases and the J segment 5 bases; nucleotides outside the gene matches: 11. Germline CDR1 and CDR2: LGHNA and YNFKEQ. The CDR3 bases are TGTGCCAGCAGCTCCGAACAGGGGCGAAGGGAGACCCAGTACTTC. Translating it yields CASSSEQGRRETQYF.

Ten or more counts support this clonotype. The gene calls are TRBV5-5 and TRBJ1-1; D is unclear. Germline V gives CDR1 SGHKS, CDR2 YYEKEE (reference sequence). Trimming shortened V by 4 bases and J by 1 base, and 8 bases separated the two germline ends. The CDR3 contains 13 residues. As DNA, the CDR3 is TGTGCCAGCAGCCAACAATGGAACACTGAAGCTTTCTTT. Translating gives CASSQQWNTEAFF.

The table lists this clonotype with many counts. V usage is TRBV2 and J usage is TRBJ1-5, with 7 bases aligning to TRBD1. The CDR3 sequence is 15 residues long. The ends lost 3 bases at V and 5 bases at J; junction bases unmatched: 7. Germline lookup yields CDR1 SNHLY and CDR2 FYNNEI. The CDR3 spells CASSDSDRTDQPQHF. CDR3 coding DNA: TGTGCCAGCAGTGATTCGGACAGGACGGATCAGCCCCAGCATTTT.